This T cell receptor (beta chain) was sequenced during a study of T cell changes during pregnancy in multiple sclerosis (dated by TCRdb to between 2018 and 2021). A note on the overall study: The study looked at changes in the T cell repertoire across pregnancy in women with multiple sclerosis.

Unmatched junction bases come to 11, with V trimmed by 6 bases and J by 2 bases. CDR1 and CDR2, looked up from the germline V gene (reference sequence), are MNHEY and SMNVEV. The CDR3, cysteine through phenylalanine, is 16 amino acids long. The read is trimmed to its CDR3 DNA, 48 bases read in frame from base 1. A remark on this clone: No antigen is known for it. Per-base quality was not reported, and no clone a single base away is much larger than it.

Preparation of the library involved the immunoSEQ multiplex PCR assay. The table comes from immuneACCESS by way of TCRdb, which keeps in-frame sequences with V and J called. Part of the clones is missing from these tables; in studies checked, under half for an unresolved V gene and the rest for unknown reasons. The table for this sample lists some 70,000 clones; more than 85% of them were counted only once. Clones ranked in the top ten supply 0.25% to 0.3% of the sample. The TCR was taken from a female donor in good health, enrolled as a control in a pregnancy study. Recombination connected TRBV27 to TRBJ2-7; the junction holds 9 bases that match TRBD1. The sample consisted of CD4+ T cells from peripheral blood mononuclear cells, taken in the third trimester of pregnancy. CDR3 protein: CASSRFGQGSPYEQYF. Read as DNA, the sequence is TGTGCCAGCAGCCGGTTCGGACAGGGGAGCCCCTACGAGCAGTACTTC.